Below are 18 T cell receptor beta chains sequenced from a single sample in a study of CD4 and CD8 cells across lung adenocarcinoma regions. TCRdb passed the PCR reads through MiXCR, listing each CDR3 protein once. Found here are about 19,000 distinct CDR3 sequences, roughly half of them singletons; the top ten hold 24%. Sample: CD8+ T cells from the center of a lung tumor. These receptors all come from a female donor with lung adenocarcinoma. The CD4 and CD8 labels of this study may be unreliable.

The chain combines TRBV6-1 with TRBJ2-5; D gene uncertain. The DNA end favors TRBJ2-7, so the J call may be wrong. The length of the CDR3 is 15 residues. Germline V gives CDR1 MNHNS, CDR2 SASEGT. CDR3 sequence: CASSLRVQGTYEQYF. The CDR3 DNA follows: TGTGCCAGCAGTCTCCGGGTCCAAGGCACCTACGAGCAGTACTTC.

The chain recombines TRBV6-5 with TRBJ2-5, with TRBD2 identical over 7 bases. There are 16 residues in the CDR3. Unmatched junction bases numbered 6, after V lost 1 base and J lost 1 base. Germline CDR1 MNHEY, CDR2 SVGAGI. The CDR3 region is CASSYFPGGTQETQYF. CDR3 nucleotides: TGTGCCAGCAGTTACTTCCCCGGGGGGACCCAAGAGACCCAGTACTTC.

The genes are TRBV11-3 and TRBJ2-1, with D unresolved. V was cut by 1 base and J by 10 bases, with 8 bases left in between. The length of the CDR3 is 12 residues. Germline V gives CDR1 SGHNT, CDR2 YENEEA. CDR3 in amino acids: CASSLVPDEQFF. The CDR3 bases are TGTGCCAGCAGCTTAGTCCCGGACGAGCAGTTCTTC.

The chain has TRBV27 and TRBJ2-4; D gene uncertain. Germline V gene lookup returns CDR1 MNHEY and CDR2 SMNVEV (reference sequence). The CDR3 spans 13 residues. Between the trimmed V and J ends, which lost 6 bases and 12 bases, there was a span of 18 bases. CDR3 amino acids: CASRGCVEDTQYF. The CDR3 nucleotides are TGTGCCAGCAGAGGGTGTGTAGAAGACACTCAGTACTTC.

Many counts were recorded for this clonotype. The V and J genes are TRBV12-3 or TRBV12-4 and TRBJ1-1; 7 nucleotides match TRBD1. The V segment lost 6 bases and the J segment 6 bases; nucleotides outside the gene matches: 7. The CDR3 totals 13 residues. The CDR3 nucleotides are TGTGCCAGCAGAGCCGGGACAGAGGCTGAAGCTTTCTTT. It encodes CASRAGTEAEAFF.

Concerning this clonotype: At one of its ends the junction is not consistent with the germline gene, which may arise from a read error. The chain is built from TRBV10-1 and TRBJ2-3; D gene uncertain. This CDR3 has 12 amino acids. In germline, CDR1 is WNHNN, CDR2 SYGVQD (reference sequence). CDR3 DNA sequence: TGCGCCAGCGGCCCTGACTTAAATACGCAGTATTTC. Protein: CASGPDLNTQYF.

A remark on this clonotype: Sequence at one end of the junction differs from germline and may be a read error. This chain uses TRBV6-1 with TRBJ2-3, with no clear D. Germline lookup yields CDR1 MNHNS and CDR2 SASEGT. This CDR3 is built from 14 residues. In DNA form, the CDR3 reads TGTGCGAGCATTCAGGCTTCCCAAAAAGATACGCAGTACTTT. This codes for CASIQASQKDTQYF.

The chain carries TRBV10-2 and TRBJ2-5; 7 bases are shared with TRBD2. Germline values: CDR1 WSHSY, CDR2 SAAADI. This CDR3 spans 13 amino acids. Unmatched junction bases numbered 7, after V lost 8 bases and J lost 4 bases. The CDR3 sequence is CASAGTTGETQYF. For the CDR3, the DNA is TGCGCCAGCGCCGGGACTACTGGAGAGACCCAGTACTTC.

Concerning this clonotype itself: A junction boundary mismatches the germline segment, possibly from a read error. V usage is TRBV6-1 and J usage is TRBJ2-2; TRBD2 aligns across 7 bases. The CDR3 sequence is 15 residues long. Germline values: CDR1 MNHNS, CDR2 SASEGT. The DNA of the CDR3 is TGTGCCAGCAGCGGACAAGCGGGGAACACCGAGGAGCAGTTTTTT. It encodes CASSGQAGNTEEQFF.

In its sample, this clonotype was seen a few times. J is TRBJ2-3 and V is TRBV7-2; D uncertain. There are 14 residues in the CDR3. V was shortened by 0 bases and J by 4 bases, with 8 bases between the two germline ends. Germline assignment: CDR1 SGHTA and CDR2 FQGNSA. As DNA, the CDR3 is TGTGCCAGCAGCTTAGCGAGGTGGTCAGATACGCAGTATTTT. This codes for CASSLARWSDTQYF. The complete variable domain, with remaining parts taken from reference TRBV7-2 and TRBJ2-3, reads GAGVSQSPSNKVTEKGKDVELRCDPISGHTALYWYRQSLGQGLEFLIYFQGNSAPDKSGLPSDRFSAERTGGSVSTLTIQRTQQEDSAVYLCASSLARWSDTQYFGPGTRLTVL.

This clonotype showed up just once. Possible read error: a much larger clone is one base away. The chain carries TRBV12-3 or TRBV12-4 and TRBJ2-2, with D perhaps TRBD2 (5 bases). V lost 6 bases and J 1 base, leaving 12 bases between the germline ends. This CDR3 has 15 residues. DNA of the CDR3: TGTGCCAGCAGCGGACGGGGTAGGAACACCGGGGAGCTGTTTTTT. Amino acid sequence: CASSGRGRNTGELFF.

Note on this clonotype: One junction end does not reproduce the germline sequence, and a read error may be involved. The rearrangement links TRBV6-1 to TRBJ2-3, with TRBD2 matching over 14 bases. Per the germline V gene, CDR1 is MNHNS and CDR2 is SASEGT. The CDR3 runs 18 residues. CDR3 residues: CASSEAGLAGASPETQYF. In DNA form, the CDR3 reads TGTGCCAGCAGTGAAGCGGGACTAGCGGGAGCGAGCCCAGAGACGCAGTATTTT.

The chain links TRBV5-1 to TRBJ2-3, with 15 nucleotides matching TRBD2. CDR1 is SGHRS, CDR2 YFSETQ, per germline. The V and J ends lost 8 bases and 6 bases, in that order; junction bases with no gene match: 7. The CDR3 has 15 residues. The CDR3 sequence is CASTMGLAGGDTQYF. In nucleotides, the CDR3 is TGCGCCAGTACTATGGGACTAGCGGGAGGTGATACGCAGTATTTT.

The chain joins TRBV4-1 to TRBJ2-1; the match to TRBD2 covers 8 bases. There are 19 residues in the CDR3. In germline, CDR1 is MGHRA, CDR2 YSYEKL. The V gene end was trimmed by 5 bases and the J gene end by 0 bases; junction bases not matched to a gene: 15. The CDR3 DNA reads as TGCGCCAGCAGCGGGGACACTTTCGGGGGGGTCGGCTCCTACAATGAGCAGTTCTTC. Protein sequence: CASSGDTFGGVGSYNEQFF.

The rearrangement uses TRBV24-1 and TRBJ2-5; tentatively, D is TRBD1 (5 bases). CDR1 KGHDR and CDR2 SFDVKD come from the germline V gene. The CDR3 covers 13 residues. Trimming removed 9 bases at V and 4 bases at J, with 14 bases between. In DNA, the CDR3 is TGTGCCACCCGCGACAGCCGCCGAGAGACCCAGTACTTC. Encoded protein: CATRDSRRETQYF.

Comment on this clonotype: At one boundary the junction diverges from the germline segment, which might be a read error. The chain is built from TRBV7-2 and TRBJ2-3; tentatively, D is TRBD1 (6 bases). There are 14 residues in the CDR3. Germline V gene data show CDR1 as SGHTA and CDR2 as FQGNSA. In nucleotides, the CDR3 is TGTGCCAGCAGCTTGTGGGATGGGGGCAACGCGCAGTATTTC. Protein sequence: CASSLWDGGNAQYF.

This chain connects TRBV29-1 to TRBJ1-1, with D possibly being TRBD1 (5 bases). Trimming pared 3 bases from V and 4 bases from J, leaving 6 bases between. From germline, CDR1 is SQVTM and CDR2 ANQGSEA. The CDR3 has 11 residues. CDR3 sequence reads: CSVEGGTEAFF. The DNA for the CDR3 is TGCAGCGTTGAGGGGGGCACTGAAGCTTTCTTT.

The chain uses TRBV27 and TRBJ2-4; D uncertain. V gave up 8 bases and J gave up 13 bases, with 21 bases separating them. Germline V gene sequence: CDR1 MNHEY, CDR2 SMNVEV (reference sequence). This CDR3 is 13 amino acids long. The CDR3 nucleotides read TGTGCCAGCGGTGTACGGTTACATGACGCCCAGTACTTC. Translation gives CASGVRLHDAQYF.